This paragraph covers one T cell receptor beta chain sequence. The junction does not match germline at one end; this may be a read error. The data were produced by immunoSEQ multiplex PCR, yet TCRdb's version contains in-frame clones alone and is incomplete. Here the sample spans about 80,000 clones, 78% being singletons. This CDR3 contains 15 residues. Germline-derived CDR1 and CDR2 are MNHEY and SVGEGT. This entry belongs to a study of blood T cell repertoires in COVID-19. Study overall: The study drew acute and convalescent COVID-19 samples from the United States, Italy and Spain. T cells, B-cell-depleted T cells, or PBMCs provided the cDNA or gDNA that served as material.

Sequencing input: peripheral blood. The sequence was obtained from a human donor in a cohort sampled during active COVID-19. The V gene is TRBV6-2 or TRBV6-3, the J gene TRBJ1-6; 10 positions match TRBD1. CDR3 coding DNA: TGTGCCAGCAGTTATCGGACAGGGGGTAATCCACCCCTCCACTTT. It is translated as CASSYRTGGNPPLHF.